This entry describes one TCR beta chain. Its antigen remains unknown. J gave up 7 bases and V 1 base, and 4 bases lay outside the gene matches. Germline loops: CDR1 SQVTM, CDR2 ANQGSEA. The CDR3 is made up of 13 amino acids. TCRdb fed the PCR reads into MiXCR, producing one record per CDR3 protein. Here the sample spans a few hundred thousand distinct CDR3 sequences, roughly 26% being singletons. This entry belongs to a study of molecular identifiers for immune sequencing clone quantification. Study-level points and caveats: In CMV-specific effectors, clones above 20 copies held over 99% of molecules; naive, under 1%. Highly expanded clone sizes could be underestimated by identical TCR molecules that share a barcode. Jurkat TCR RNA spiked in from one cell reportedly remained identifiable amid around 1 million naive cells.

RNA fractions of 10%, 30% or 50% and about 19,000 to 1,100,000 sorted cells were the source of naive CD8 libraries. What was sequenced was naive CD8+ T cells from blood, with Jurkat cell RNA spiked in. The subset denotes: FACS-sorted CD8+CD4-CCR7+CD45RA+ naive T cells. The receptor comes from a human donor in good health. Some libraries in this study had Jurkat cell RNA spiked in. The gene calls are TRBV29-1 and TRBJ2-1; 7 bases match TRBD2. The CDR3 loop reads CSVEVRELNEQFF. CDR3 DNA sequence: TGCAGCGTTGAAGTGCGGGAGCTAAATGAGCAGTTCTTC.